This section outlines one TCR beta chain sequence together with its context. The antigen remains unidentified. The people who gave samples were healthy Caucasians from Russia, aged roughly 6 to 100. The data derive from a study of blood T cells in healthy people across ages. General study points: When one million T cells were used, diversity estimates were thought to be underestimates. Across the age range, TCR beta diversity per million T cells fell in a roughly linear way. It was the long-lived donors that had more naive CD4+ cells and higher diversity than aged donors.

Alongside a J-beta primer mix, a sample-barcoded 5' primer served in a second PCR lasting roughly 7 to 11 cycles. TCRdb re-derived calls from the 5' RACE reads in MiXCR, one entry per CDR3 protein. The data contain around 1,900,000 distinct CDR3 sequences, 35% to 50% of them singletons. Germline-derived CDR1 and CDR2 are SGHVS and FNYEAQ. This CDR3 has 15 residues. The V end lost 1 base, the J end lost 6 bases, and 15 bases lay between the germline ends. The specimen was blood. The chain has TRBV7-6 and TRBJ1-1; D possibly corresponds to TRBD1 (6 bases). The sequence was obtained from a human donor in good health. The CDR3 sequence: CASSLDIQGIPEAFF. CDR3 sequence (DNA): TGTGCCAGCAGCTTAGATATACAGGGAATTCCTGAAGCTTTCTTT. Combining the CDR3 with reference TRBV7-6 and TRBJ1-1 gives the whole variable domain GAGVSQSPRYKVTKRGQDVALRCDPISGHVSLYWYRQALGQGPEFLTYFNYEAQQDKSGLPNDRFSAERPEGSISTLTIQRTEQRDSAMYRCASSLDIQGIPEAFFGQGTRLTVV.